A single sample gave rise to the 15 T cell receptor beta chains below, sequenced in a study of T-cell reconstitution after alpha-beta-depleted transplantation in children. During its preparation, the TCRbeta library received unique molecular identifiers. TCRdb re-analysed the PCR reads in MiXCR, keeping a single row per CDR3 protein. The sample shows roughly 500,000 distinct CDR3 sequences, over 25% of them seen only once. This specimen was PBMCs from the stem cell graft donor, taken from the stem cell graft. Receptors originate from a human donor who donated a stem cell graft to a child with aplastic anemia.

This clonotype was detected a few times. The chain employs TRBV12-3 or TRBV12-4 and TRBJ1-2; D remains ambiguous. Trimming left V 4 bases short and J 4 bases short, with 7 bases between. There are 12 residues in the CDR3. DNA of the CDR3: TGTGCCAGCAGTTCCGAGACCTATGGCTACACCTTC. Protein: CASSSETYGYTF.

The chain recombines TRBV5-6 with TRBJ2-5; tentative D call: TRBD1 (6 bases). This CDR3 spans 14 amino acids. From germline, CDR1 is SGHDT and CDR2 YYEEEE. Trimming shortened V by 0 bases and J by 5 bases, and 11 bases separated the two germline ends. The DNA for the CDR3 is TGTGCCAGCAGCTTGGCGGCAGGGGCTGAGACCCAGTACTTC. Its protein product is CASSLAAGAETQYF.

The rearrangement joins TRBV4-3 to TRBJ2-7; 7 bases are a match to TRBD2. Germline CDR1 reads LGHNA; CDR2 reads YSLEER. J lost 1 base, V lost 0 bases, and 6 bases had no gene match. This CDR3 comprises 16 residues. The DNA of the CDR3 is TGCGCCAGCAGCCAAGATATCTGGCGGGAGTCCTACGAGCAGTACTTC. This codes for CASSQDIWRESYEQYF.

This clonotype was recorded a few times. The chain recombines TRBV5-1 with TRBJ2-7; 7 bases map to TRBD1. The germline V gene has CDR1 SGHRS and CDR2 YFSETQ. The CDR3 extends over 14 amino acids. The V gene end was trimmed by 5 bases and the J gene end by 2 bases; junction bases not matched to a gene: 7. The CDR3 region has the DNA TGCGCCAGCAGTGACGGTCAGGGGGCCTACGAGCAGTACTTC. It is translated as CASSDGQGAYEQYF.

The sample holds a few counts of this clonotype. The chain employs TRBV4-3 and TRBJ2-7; 8 nucleotides agree with TRBD2. This CDR3 has 16 amino acids. Germline CDR1 is LGHNA and CDR2 is YSLEER. Germline trimming cut 0 bases from V and 4 bases from J; bases unmatched to any gene: 8. The chain's CDR3 is CASSQDGGEGLYEQYF. The CDR3 DNA follows: TGCGCCAGCAGCCAAGACGGGGGGGAGGGACTGTACGAGCAGTACTTC.

There are a few counts of this clonotype. This sequence joins TRBV5-6 and TRBJ2-7; D call uncertain. Per germline, CDR1 SGHDT and CDR2 YYEEEE. CDR3 length: 11 residues. Trimming took off 1 base at V and 4 bases at J, with 3 bases between the two ends. This CDR3 reads CASSLQYEQYF. CDR3 sequence (DNA): TGTGCCAGCAGCTTGCAGTACGAGCAGTACTTC.

The genes are TRBV5-1 and TRBJ2-1; 15 bases map to TRBD2. The CDR3 sequence is 17 residues long. J was trimmed by 7 bases and V by 3 bases; bases with no gene match: 8. The germline V gene encodes CDR1 SGHRS and CDR2 YFSETQ. The CDR3 DNA is TGCGCCAGCAGCTACGGGACTAGCGGGAGGTTGGGGAATGAGCAGTTCTTC. This gives the protein CASSYGTSGRLGNEQFF.

This clonotype was recorded a few times. This chain joins TRBV20-1 and TRBJ2-7; D might be TRBD1 (6 bases). Germline CDR1 is DFQATT and CDR2 is SNEGSKA (reference sequence). Trimming took 3 bases from V and 6 from J, leaving 9 bases between them. The CDR3 covers 11 residues. DNA of the CDR3: TGCAGTGCTAGTCAGGGGAGCGAGCAGTACGTC. It is translated as CSASQGSEQYV.

This clonotype has only one observation. The chain is built from TRBV19 and TRBJ2-2; TRBD2 matches 10 bases. J lost 7 bases, V lost 7 bases, and 15 bases had no gene match. Per germline, CDR1 LNHDA and CDR2 SQIVND (reference sequence). The CDR3 is made up of 17 amino acids. This chain's CDR3 is CASKRESGTSASGELFF. The CDR3 nucleotides are TGTGCCAGTAAAAGGGAATCCGGGACTAGCGCTAGCGGGGAGCTGTTTTTT.

This rearrangement joins TRBV20-1 to TRBJ2-3, with 11 bases aligning to TRBD2. The CDR3 consists of 15 residues. J was trimmed by 3 bases and V by 5 bases; bases with no gene match: 7. Germline V gene lookup returns CDR1 DFQATT and CDR2 SNEGSKA (reference sequence). The DNA of the CDR3 is TGCAGTGCTTTCCCAACTAGCGGGAGAACAGATACGCAGTATTTT. Translation: CSAFPTSGRTDTQYF.

This clonotype appeared a few times. J is TRBJ2-7 and V is TRBV11-2, with D possibly being TRBD1 or TRBD2 (6 bases each). Germline V gene data show CDR1 as SGHAT and CDR2 as FQNNGV. The CDR3 length is 14 residues. V lost 3 bases, J lost 3 bases, and 12 bases lay in between. The CDR3 DNA sequence: TGTGCCAGCAGCTTCGGTGGGGGGCTCTACGAGCAGTACTTC. Protein product: CASSFGGGLYEQYF.

The chain couples TRBV7-6 to TRBJ2-1; 11 bases match TRBD2. V trimming: 1 base; J trimming: 7 bases; junction bases outside the gene matches: 6. The CDR3 has 16 residues. Germline CDR1 is SGHVS and CDR2 is FNYEAQ. The CDR3 region has the DNA TGTGCCAGCAGCTTAGAGGTGCTAGCGGGAGGTAATGAGCAGTTCTTC. It codes for CASSLEVLAGGNEQFF. Based on the CDR3 plus reference TRBV7-6 and TRBJ2-1, the full variable domain is GAGVSQSPRYKVTKRGQDVALRCDPISGHVSLYWYRQALGQGPEFLTYFNYEAQQDKSGLPNDRFSAERPEGSISTLTIQRTEQRDSAMYRCASSLEVLAGGNEQFFGPGTRLTVL.

This clonotype was counted between two and nine times. The chain employs TRBV5-5 and TRBJ2-5; D ambiguous. V was cut by 4 bases and J by 1 base, with 11 bases left in between. The V gene's germline CDR1 is SGHKS and CDR2 YYEKEE (reference sequence). CDR3 size: 14 residues. CDR3 bases: TGTGCCAGCAGCCCTGGGTCACGCCAAGAGACCCAGTACTTC. Protein: CASSPGSRQETQYF.

The sample holds a few counts of this clonotype. This chain connects TRBV29-1 to TRBJ2-3; D unresolved. The CDR3 loop spans 13 amino acids. Trimming removed 6 bases at V and 2 bases at J, with 12 bases between. The germline gives CDR1 SQVTM, CDR2 ANQGSEA. CDR3 residues: CSVPGPYTDTQYF. As DNA, the CDR3 is TGCAGCGTCCCCGGACCGTACACAGATACGCAGTATTTT.

V and J are TRBV10-3 and TRBJ2-7; 7 bases agree with TRBD2. This CDR3 spans 14 amino acids. Looked up from germline, CDR1 is ENHRY and CDR2 is SYGVKD. V dropped 3 bases and J dropped 3; count of bases not matched to a gene: 5. The DNA of the CDR3 is TGTGCCATCAGTGAACTAGCGCTGAGCTACGAGCAGTACTTC. It yields the protein CAISELALSYEQYF.